This T cell receptor (beta chain) was recovered during a study of regulatory T cells in long-lasting Graves disease. According to the study, TCR beta libraries were built with iRepertoire HTBI primers and CDR3-region Arm-PCR. TCRdb redid the calling of the multiplex PCR reads with MiXCR, one entry per CDR3 protein. The profile shows some 240,000 distinct CDR3 sequences, 15% to 20% of them singletons. The germline V and J ends were trimmed by 0 bases and 0 bases, with 4 bases remaining between them. Per germline, CDR1 SGDLS and CDR2 YYNGEE. This CDR3 comprises 14 residues. The table lists this clonotype with many counts. Its matching antigen is unknown. Study findings and constraints: Patients with persistent Graves' had lower TCR diversity than newly diagnosed patients.

Time point given: newly diagnosed GD, antithyroid drugs for less than 3 months. Extracted PBMC RNA gave rise to the TCR library. The same sample was also studied in work on T cells in Graves' hyperthyroidism and ophthalmopathy.

Specimen: peripheral blood mononuclear cells (PBMCs), collected at new diagnosis, from a patient treated with antithyroid drugs. The sequence was obtained from a woman in her twenties or thirties with Graves disease. The genes are TRBV9 and TRBJ1-3; D remains unclear. Here the CDR3 reads CASSVGDSGNTIYF. CDR3 DNA sequence: TGTGCCAGCAGCGTAGGGGACTCTGGAAACACCATATATTTT.